A selection of T cell receptor beta chains follows, all from one sample in a study of T cell responses to AZD1222 COVID-19 vaccine. The assay was immunoSEQ multiplex PCR, and TCRdb's table has in-frame clones only and misses some. Here the sample spans about 86,000 clones, about nine tenths being singletons. The sample here was peripheral blood, taken 28 days after the second AZD1222 dose. These receptors were obtained from an adult who received the AZD1222 COVID-19 vaccine. The conserved cysteine and the conserved F or W are not part of the CDR3 here. Fields, in order: V gene, D gene, J gene, CDR3 protein. A D gene is named only where the DNA matches it firmly.

V: TRBV6-4
D: NA
J: TRBJ1-5
CDR3: ASSDSGNQPQH

V: TRBV2
D: NA
J: TRBJ2-3
CDR3: ASSEVGEGTDTQY

V: TRBV27
D: NA
J: TRBJ1-5
CDR3: ASSFGSGAPQH

V: TRBV19
D: TRBD2
J: TRBJ2-5
CDR3: ASSNFRSGGAETQY

V: TRBV4-2
D: NA
J: TRBJ2-7
CDR3: ASSQEGPTYEQY

V: TRBV29-1
D: NA
J: TRBJ1-1
CDR3: SVERGRVGTEAF

V: TRBV4-3
D: NA
J: TRBJ1-5
CDR3: ASSQVSSQGVPQH

V: TRBV15
D: NA
J: TRBJ1-5
CDR3: ATSRDRKNQPQH

V: TRBV6-1
D: TRBD1
J: TRBJ1-5
CDR3: ASSDRRTGSQPQH

V: TRBV6-6
D: TRBD1
J: TRBJ1-2
CDR3: ASRAGTGGVERGYT

V: TRBV27
D: NA
J: TRBJ2-7
CDR3: ASSFGGGFMAYEQY

V: TRBV28
D: NA
J: TRBJ2-7
CDR3: ASTSDSSYEQY

V: TRBV18
D: TRBD1
J: TRBJ2-3
CDR3: ASSFHRGNNTQY

V: TRBV7-9
D: NA
J: TRBJ1-6
CDR3: ASSLVAGSKSPLH

V: TRBV24-1
D: TRBD1
J: TRBJ2-1
CDR3: ATSDPGTGAMNEQF

V: TRBV30
D: NA
J: TRBJ1-1
CDR3: AWTQGSRREAF

V: TRBV6-1
D: NA
J: TRBJ1-6
CDR3: ASSIQFRGSSPLH

V: TRBV25-1
D: NA
J: TRBJ2-5
CDR3: ASSEKRSGETQY

V: TRBV9
D: NA
J: TRBJ1-1
CDR3: ASSVNQQGLNTEAF

V: TRBV5-1
D: NA
J: TRBJ2-3
CDR3: ASSLGTGTSTDTQY

V: TRBV5-5
D: TRBD1
J: TRBJ2-1
CDR3: ASGPRGQGAYNEQF

V: TRBV5-1
D: NA
J: TRBJ1-1
CDR3: ASSRLGGSTEAF

V: TRBV27
D: NA
J: TRBJ1-2
CDR3: ASSLSSGMSAYGYT

V: TRBV3-1/TRBV3-2
D: NA
J: TRBJ1-2
CDR3: ASSQSAGQGGYT

V: TRBV5-1
D: TRBD2
J: TRBJ2-1
CDR3: ASSPWGTRGSKEQF

V: TRBV5-1
D: TRBD1
J: TRBJ1-2
CDR3: ASSTGTGAYGYT

V: TRBV7-2
D: TRBD2
J: TRBJ2-1
CDR3: ASRGALAGVYEQF